This TCR beta chain appears in the sequencing data of a study of cytomegalovirus exposure and HLA in healthy donors. 60 Vbeta and 13 Jbeta primers were used in PCR. The assay was immunoSEQ multiplex PCR, and TCRdb's table has in-frame clones only and misses some. The table has 110,000 or so clones, under 85% seen once; the top ten hold 5.8%. Trimming cost V 6 bases and J 7 bases; bases outside gene matches: 8. This CDR3 has 14 amino acids. Germline V gene data show CDR1 as SNHLY and CDR2 as FYNNEI. The rearrangement joins TRBV2 to TRBJ2-7, with 11 bases aligning to TRBD1. The source is a young man in good health and CMV-seropositive. The sequenced sample consisted of PBMCs. The CDR3 bases are TGTGCCAGCAGAAACCGGACAGGGGGCCGGGAGCAGTACTTC. It is translated as CASRNRTGGREQYF.